This T cell receptor beta chain was sequenced for a study of siplizumab effects on memory and regulatory T cells. Some clones are missing from TCRdb's copy, which holds only in-frame ones; the method was immunoSEQ multiplex PCR. The table includes some 100,000 clones, approximately 94% detected once. Germline V gene sequence: CDR1 KGHSH, CDR2 LQKENI. Trimming stripped 2 bases from V and 2 bases from J, with 1 base between. The CDR3 is 11 residues long. Regarding the study as a whole: The apparent diversity of naive T cells exceeded that of memory cells, and naive T cells seemed to make a major contribution to the alloresponse.

On this clone: Its antigen remains unknown.

V and J are TRBV18 and TRBJ2-7; D call uncertain. Material for sequencing was CD8+ T cells sorted from blood. The source of this sequence is a human donor in good health. The CDR3 coding sequence is TGTGCCAGCTCACCAGCCTACGAGCAGTACTTC. Protein product: CASSPAYEQYF.